A single sample gave rise to the 5 T cell receptor beta chains below, sequenced in a study of CD8 T cells in ankylosing spondylitis. Study conclusions and caveats: Roughly eight highly homologous variants made up a TCR beta motif that seemed to typify ankylosing spondylitis blood.

What these receptors recognize is not known. In TCRdb, the 5' RACE reads were re-called with MiXCR into one record per CDR3 protein. The profile covers fewer than 500,000 distinct CDR3 sequences, with about a fifth appearing a single time and about 16% taken by the ten largest. The sequenced sample consisted of blood, either unsorted or a sorted T cell fraction (not recorded which). The receptor set was obtained from a male donor with ankylosing spondylitis.

This clonotype occurred a few times. The rearrangement joins TRBV30 to TRBJ1-6; D is uncertain. V was clipped by 1 base and J by 10 bases, with 11 bases between them. The CDR3 loop spans 13 amino acids. CDR1 GTSNPN and CDR2 SVGIG come from the germline V gene (reference sequence). The CDR3 coding sequence is TGTGCCTGGAGTGGGGTAGGAGGGTCACCCCTCCACTTT. This encodes CAWSGVGGSPLHF.

The genes are TRBV5-1 and TRBJ1-4; 8 bases align to TRBD1. Losses at the gene ends were 1 base for V and 8 bases for J; bases not matched to a gene: 7. Germline values: CDR1 SGHRS, CDR2 YFSETQ. This CDR3 comprises 15 residues. CDR3 nucleotides: TGCGCCAGCAGCTTGAACAGGGGGTCGGAGGAAAAACTGTTTTTT. Translated: CASSLNRGSEEKLFF.

The V gene is TRBV24-1, the J gene TRBJ2-1; 14 bases line up with TRBD2. The V gene end was trimmed by 4 bases and the J gene end by 5 bases; junction bases not matched to a gene: 3. CDR3 length: 16 residues. Germline loops: CDR1 KGHDR, CDR2 SFDVKD. The CDR3 sequence: CATSEWTSGGHNEQFF. The CDR3 DNA sequence: TGTGCCACCAGTGAATGGACTAGCGGGGGGCACAATGAGCAGTTCTTC.

V gene TRBV5-6 combines with J gene TRBJ2-1, with D uncertain. The CDR3 runs 12 residues. V was pared by 4 bases and J by 6 bases, with 8 bases between. CDR1 and CDR2 from the germline V gene are SGHDT and YYEEEE. The CDR3 is CASSRVPNEQFF. As DNA, the CDR3 is TGTGCCAGCAGCCGCGTACCCAATGAGCAGTTCTTC.

V gene TRBV7-3 combines with J gene TRBJ2-3, with D hard to call. Germline V gives CDR1 SGHTA, CDR2 FQGTGA. V lost 5 bases, J lost 3 bases, and 6 bases lay in between. CDR3 length: 12 residues. The CDR3 loop reads CASSQGTDTQYF. The CDR3 DNA reads TGTGCCAGCAGCCAAGGGACAGATACGCAGTATTTT.